The 13 T cell receptor beta chains in this list originate from one sample, sequenced in a study of blood T cell repertoires in COVID-19. Some clones are missing from TCRdb's copy, which holds only in-frame ones; the method was immunoSEQ multiplex PCR. In the table there are roughly 53,000 clones, approximately 80% of which are singletons. What was sequenced was peripheral blood. These receptors were taken from an older man with active or convalescent COVID-19.

This clone was observed once. The CDR3 loop reads CASTRRGQGQPQHF. The CDR3 DNA sequence: TGTGCCAGCACCAGGAGGGGGCAAGGTCAGCCCCAGCATTTT. The chain links TRBV28 to TRBJ1-5; 7 bases line up with TRBD1. In germline, CDR1 is MDHEN, CDR2 SYDVKM. The CDR3 is made up of 14 amino acids. V dropped 7 bases and J dropped 6; count of bases not matched to a gene: 9.

The chain recombines TRBV7-3 with TRBJ2-1, with D possibly TRBD1 on 5 matching bases. The CDR3 is 14 residues long. The germline V gene encodes CDR1 SGHTA and CDR2 FQGTGA. V lost 5 bases and J lost 6, with 14 bases in between. The CDR3 bases are TGTGCCAGCAGCCTCAATACAGGCCCCAATGAGCAGTTCTTC. Residues: CASSLNTGPNEQFF.

This rearrangement joins TRBV7-2 to TRBJ2-5, with 7 bases identical to TRBD1. V gave up 3 bases and J gave up 5 bases; unmatched junction bases: 6. This CDR3 region has 14 residues. Germline-derived CDR1 and CDR2 are SGHTA and FQGNSA. CDR3 DNA sequence: TGTGCCAGCAGCTTTGACAGGGCTGTGGAGACCCAGTACTTC. This encodes CASSFDRAVETQYF. The variable domain in full, completed from reference TRBV7-2 and TRBJ2-5, reads GAGVSQSPSNKVTEKGKDVELRCDPISGHTALYWYRQSLGQGLEFLIYFQGNSAPDKSGLPSDRFSAERTGGSVSTLTIQRTQQEDSAVYLCASSFDRAVETQYFGPGTRLLVL.

The V gene is TRBV6-2 or TRBV6-3, the J gene TRBJ1-2; D gene ambiguous. Germline V CDR1 and CDR2: MNHEY, SVGEGT. CDR3 size: 13 residues. V lost 0 bases and J lost 13, with 15 bases in between. The CDR3: CASSYSIWAPTTF. The CDR3 nucleotides are TGTGCCAGCAGTTACTCGATCTGGGCCCCTACCACCTTC.

The rearrangement joins TRBV9 to TRBJ1-1; tentatively, D is TRBD1 (6 bases). The ends were cut back, 2 bases at V and 7 bases at J, with 9 bases in the middle. Germline V gives CDR1 SGDLS, CDR2 YYNGEE. This CDR3 contains 12 residues. CDR3 protein: CASSVTGSEAFF. The CDR3 DNA reads as TGTGCCAGCAGCGTGACAGGCAGTGAAGCTTTCTTT.

This clone came up once. V and J are TRBV6-2 or TRBV6-3 and TRBJ2-5, with D possibly being TRBD2 (6 bases). Trimming cost V 2 bases and J 5 bases, with 18 bases left between them. CDR3 size: 16 residues. Germline CDR1 and CDR2: MNHEY and SVGEGT. DNA of the CDR3: TGTGCCAGCAGTTACCCGGGCGGGAACCTCCGGGAGACCCAGTACTTC. This sequence encodes CASSYPGGNLRETQYF.

The genes are TRBV3-1 (or the pseudogene TRBV3-2) and TRBJ2-2, with 9 bases matching TRBD2. V gave up 2 bases and J gave up 5 bases; unmatched junction bases: 15. This CDR3 comprises 19 residues. CDR1 and CDR2 (germline): LGHDT, YNNKEL (reference sequence). The CDR3 nucleotides are TGTGCCAGCAGCCAAATTAGCGGGAGCACCGCGGGGTTGACCGGGGAGCTGTTTTTT. This sequence encodes CASSQISGSTAGLTGELFF.

The genes are TRBV7-6 and TRBJ1-2; TRBD1 agrees at 7 bases. The CDR3 is made up of 14 amino acids. Germline V gene sequence: CDR1 SGHVS, CDR2 FNYEAQ. After removal of 1 base from V and 4 bases from J, the junction contained 3 bases not matched to a gene. The CDR3 region is CASSLGNRGYGYTF. The CDR3 region has the DNA TGTGCCAGCAGCTTAGGGAACAGGGGCTATGGCTACACCTTC. The whole variable domain, filled in from reference TRBV7-6 and TRBJ1-2, reads GAGVSQSPRYKVTKRGQDVALRCDPISGHVSLYWYRQALGQGPEFLTYFNYEAQQDKSGLPNDRFSAERPEGSISTLTIQRTEQRDSAMYRCASSLGNRGYGYTFGSGTRLTVV.

The CDR3, as DNA: TGTGCCTGGAGTAGGGGGGGCCTAAGCGAGCAGTACTTC. Translated, it gives CAWSRGGLSEQYF. This sequence joins TRBV30 and TRBJ2-7; D might be TRBD2 (7 bases). Germline V CDR1 and CDR2: GTSNPN, SVGIG (reference sequence). The CDR3 extends over 13 amino acids. V gave up 2 bases and J gave up 6 bases, with 14 bases separating them.

This clone was seen only a few times. This chain uses TRBV11-3 with TRBJ1-4; 7 bases agree with TRBD1. Germline loops: CDR1 SGHNT, CDR2 YENEEA. CDR3 size: 12 residues. J was trimmed by 8 bases and V by 10 bases; bases with no gene match: 7. The CDR3, as DNA: TGTGCCATCCGGGACAGCGGGGAAAAACTGTTTTTT. This gives the protein CAIRDSGEKLFF.

The chain links TRBV11-2 to TRBJ1-6; D not resolved. The CDR3 runs to 14 residues. V lost 1 base to trimming and J lost 10 bases, with 11 bases between them. Looked up from germline, CDR1 is SGHAT and CDR2 is FQNNGV. The CDR3 DNA follows: TGTGCCAGCAGCTTAGCCGGGATCGGGTCACCCCTCCACTTT. It yields the protein CASSLAGIGSPLHF.

This clone has only one observation. The chain has TRBV11-2 and TRBJ2-2; possible D gene TRBD1, 7 bases. Looked up from germline, CDR1 is SGHAT and CDR2 is FQNNGV. Trimming left V 5 bases short and J 6 bases short, with 22 bases between. This CDR3 region has 17 residues. CDR3 bases: TGTGCCAGCAGCCTCCTCCGACAGGGAGGAGGGCCCGGGGAGCTGTTTTTT. Amino acid sequence: CASSLLRQGGGPGELFF.

In its sample, this clone was seen a few times. The V and J genes are TRBV9 and TRBJ1-3; D might be TRBD1 (5 bases). V shed 3 bases and J shed 4 bases, with 23 bases lying between them. Germline CDR1 is SGDLS and CDR2 is YYNGEE. This CDR3 has 18 residues. This CDR3 reads CASSGLDRRRTSGNTIYF. CDR3 nucleotides: TGTGCCAGCAGCGGCCTCGACAGAAGAAGAACATCCGGAAACACCATATATTTT.